This T cell receptor (beta chain) stems from a study of response to subunit inactivated influenza vaccine. General observations from the study: The study's authors posited that every seasonal influenza vaccination enlists few new T cells.

This clonotype has just a few counts. Its antigen is unknown. Trimming took off 10 bases at V and 7 bases at J, with 17 bases between the two ends. The CDR3 contains 13 residues. Germline V CDR1 and CDR2: SEHNR, FQNEAQ (reference sequence). TCRdb re-derived calls from the RT-PCR reads in MiXCR, one entry per CDR3 protein. The table lists about 650,000 distinct CDR3 sequences, approximately 15% of them singletons, with 7.5% to 9% in the top ten. Sequences were derived from PBMCs from blood, sampled 14 to 15 days before vaccination. This clonotype originated in a man in his fifties or sixties who received an inactivated influenza vaccine. The rearrangement uses TRBV7-9 and TRBJ1-5; weak D call: TRBD1 (6 bases). This CDR3 reads CATANSGDQPQHF. The CDR3 DNA reads TGTGCCACCGCGAACTCAGGGGACCAGCCCCAGCATTTT.